This T cell receptor beta chain was observed in a study of cytomegalovirus exposure and HLA in healthy donors. General observations from the study: Many donors carried some public TCRs, although rarity characterized most TCR sequences.

Sequencing used immunoSEQ multiplex PCR; TCRdb keeps in-frame clones, though not all of them. The data hold approximately 130,000 clones, with more than 75% observed a single time. The CDR3 is 11 amino acids. From germline, CDR1 is MNHNS and CDR2 SASEGT. The trim removed 7 bases at V and 10 bases at J, leaving 7 bases unmatched. Concerning this clone: Its specificity is not known.

This clonotype originated in a woman aged 30 to 39 in good health and CMV-seronegative. The specimen was PBMCs. V gene TRBV6-1 combines with J gene TRBJ2-7; 7 positions match TRBD1. The CDR3 DNA sequence: TGTGCCAGCAAGAAGGGGGCGGAACAGTACTTC. Translated, it gives CASKKGAEQYF.